One sample yielded the 16 T cell receptor beta chains listed below, sequenced in a study of T cells expressing NK-cell markers. TCRdb reanalyzed the 5' RACE reads, giving one entry per CDR3 protein sequence and no DNA. The specimen's table records about 160,000 distinct CDR3 sequences. Material for sequencing was blood T cells: a sorted CD56 or NKG2C T cell subset, CD4+ or CD8+ T cells, or bulk PBMC T cells (not recorded which). These receptors were collected from a woman aged 18 to 75 in good health.

The chain has TRBV7-3 and TRBJ2-7; as DNA is missing, the TRBD1 call by TCRdb cannot be tested. This CDR3 is built from 14 residues. Germline V gives CDR1 SGHTA, CDR2 FQGTGA. The CDR3 spells CASSPNGGAYEQYF.

The V and J genes are TRBV18 and TRBJ2-1; the TCRdb call, TRBD2, lacks DNA for checking. Germline lookup yields CDR1 KGHSH and CDR2 LQKENI. This CDR3 region has 15 residues. The CDR3 is CASSRGLAGWNEQFF.

The chain is built from TRBV12-3 or TRBV12-4 and TRBJ2-1; TCRdb indicates TRBD1, and absent DNA this call remains unverified. This CDR3 spans 14 amino acids. CDR3 loop: CASNPPGDYNEQFF.

The J gene is TRBJ2-1, the V gene TRBV7-9; the TCRdb D gene call, TRBD1, has no DNA to confirm it. The CDR3 runs to 15 residues. CDR1 and CDR2 from the germline V gene are SEHNR and FQNEAQ (reference sequence). The CDR3 sequence: CASSRPPAANNEQFF.

This chain uses TRBV7-9 with TRBJ1-5. This CDR3 region has 16 residues. CDR1 is SEHNR, CDR2 FQNEAQ, per germline (reference sequence). CDR3 sequence: CASSLGFANSNQPQHF.

The rearrangement links TRBV10-3 to TRBJ1-2; TCRdb lists TRBD1, though no DNA is available to test this call. Germline V gene lookup returns CDR1 ENHRY and CDR2 SYGVKD. The CDR3 length is 12 residues. CDR3 amino acids: CAISGDKSGYTF.

The chain combines TRBV20-1 with TRBJ2-3; TCRdb gives TRBD1 as the D gene, but with no DNA this cannot be confirmed. Germline values: CDR1 DFQATT, CDR2 SNEGSKA (reference sequence). The length of the CDR3 is 13 residues. CDR3 loop: CSARYAQRDTQYF.

This chain links TRBV5-1 with TRBJ1-1; as DNA is missing, the TRBD1 call by TCRdb cannot be tested. CDR3 length: 15 amino acids. In germline, CDR1 is SGHRS, CDR2 YFSETQ. The chain's CDR3 is CASSLTGHMNTEAFF.

V usage is TRBV15 and J usage is TRBJ2-1; the TRBD1 assignment by TCRdb is unverifiable without DNA. The CDR3 runs 14 residues. Germline CDR1 is LNHNV and CDR2 is YYDKDF (reference sequence). The CDR3 is CATSKLGGQGEQFF.

The chain combines TRBV20-1 with TRBJ2-5; TCRdb names TRBD2, which stays unverified in the absence of DNA. This CDR3 is 16 amino acids long. Germline V gene data show CDR1 as DFQATT and CDR2 as SNEGSKA (reference sequence). The chain's CDR3 is CSATGTSGRAGETQYF.

The genes are TRBV5-1 and TRBJ1-1. Per the germline V gene, CDR1 is SGHRS and CDR2 is YFSETQ. The CDR3 spans 14 residues. The CDR3 reads CASSSDQGNTEAFF. Variable domain in full (rest from reference TRBV5-1 and TRBJ1-1): KAGVTQTPRYLIKTRGQQVTLSCSPISGHRSVSWYQQTPGQGLQFLFEYFSETQRNKGNFPGRFSGRQFSNSRSEMNVSTLELGDSALYLCASSSDQGNTEAFFGQGTRLTVV.

The chain combines TRBV3-1 with TRBJ2-1; the D gene TCRdb calls, TRBD2, cannot be checked with no DNA. There are 17 residues in the CDR3. The germline CDR1 and CDR2 sequences are LGHDT and YNNKEL (reference sequence). The CDR3 spells CASSQDYGTSGYNEQFF.

The rearrangement joins TRBV4-2 to TRBJ1-1. The CDR3 is 16 amino acids. CDR1 LGHNA and CDR2 YNFKEQ come from the germline V gene. CDR3 sequence: CASSQEVGAMNTEAFF.

The chain uses TRBV14 and TRBJ2-3. This CDR3 has 13 residues. Per the germline V gene, CDR1 is SGHDN and CDR2 is FVKESK. CDR3 loop: CASSQVIADTQYF.

The V and J genes are TRBV21-1 and TRBJ2-7; TCRdb's D gene call, TRBD1, goes unchecked for lack of DNA. TRBV21-1 counts as a pseudogene. There are 14 residues in the CDR3. The CDR3 loop is CASNHPRGEDEQYF.

J is TRBJ1-2 and V is TRBV20-1; no DNA is available, so the TRBD1 call from TCRdb remains unchecked. Germline assignment: CDR1 DFQATT and CDR2 SNEGSKA (reference sequence). The CDR3 loop spans 13 amino acids. The CDR3 spells CSATRTVRYGYTF.